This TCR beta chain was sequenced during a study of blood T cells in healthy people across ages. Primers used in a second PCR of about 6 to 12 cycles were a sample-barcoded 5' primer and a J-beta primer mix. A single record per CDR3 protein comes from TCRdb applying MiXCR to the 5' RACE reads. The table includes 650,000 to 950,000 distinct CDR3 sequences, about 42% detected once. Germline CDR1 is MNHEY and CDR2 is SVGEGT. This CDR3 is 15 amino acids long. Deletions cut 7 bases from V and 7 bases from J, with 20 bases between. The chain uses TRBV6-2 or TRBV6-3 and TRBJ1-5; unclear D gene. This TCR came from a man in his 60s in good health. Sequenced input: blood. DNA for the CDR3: TGTGCCAGCACCTCGGACGGCGGATGGAGGCAGCCCCAGCATTTT. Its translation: CASTSDGGWRQPQHF.